This T cell receptor beta chain appears in the sequencing data of a study of blood T cell repertoires in COVID-19. Repertoires were generated with immunoSEQ multiplex PCR, while TCRdb's copy carries only in-frame clones and drops some. The repertoire holds some 150,000 clones, roughly nine tenths seen once, with around 1.5% in the top ten. This sequence was found in a human donor in a cohort sampled during active COVID-19. The sample consisted of peripheral blood.

This CDR3 is CATSDRTGSPLHF. CDR3 nucleotides: TGTGCCACCAGTGACCGGACAGGTTCACCCCTCCACTTT. The chain links TRBV24-1 to TRBJ1-6, with 7 bases identical to TRBD1. Trimming at V came to 4 bases and at J to 9 bases, leaving 2 bases not matched to a gene. The germline V gene encodes CDR1 KGHDR and CDR2 SFDVKD. The CDR3 totals 13 residues.